This entry features one TCR beta chain sequence. The data were obtained in a study of patients and donors after allogeneic stem cell transplantation. TCRdb reprocessed the RT-PCR reads with MiXCR, giving one entry per CDR3 protein. Of about 89,000 distinct CDR3 sequences in the sample, around 46% were seen once. This clonotype was sampled from a human donor who was either an allogeneic HSCT recipient or a stem cell or donor lymphocyte infusion donor (not recorded which). It is not recorded whose cells these are; they may come from a transplant donor. Input material: blood, either unsorted or a sorted T cell fraction (not recorded which).

The CDR3 protein is CASSTQENTEAFF. In nucleotides, the CDR3 is TGTGCCAGCAGCACCCAGGAGAACACTGAAGCTTTCTTT. The V call is TRBV7-2, the J call TRBJ1-1; the D is unclear. There are 13 residues in the CDR3. V was clipped by 5 bases and J by 1 base, with 8 bases between them. Germline V gives CDR1 SGHTA, CDR2 FQGNSA.